The rows below give T cell receptor beta chains drawn from one sample of a study of shared clonotypes between healthy human individuals. Assay: immunoSEQ multiplex PCR; the TCRdb copy retains only in-frame clones and omits some. This sample yields around 690,000 clones, of which less than 95% are seen a single time; more than 30% belongs to the top ten. The specimen was memory CD8+ T cells from PBMCs. These receptors originate from a man between 18 and 35 years old in good health. Some clones in this sample may be carry-over from other donors' samples. The CDR3 runs from the conserved cysteine through the conserved F or W. The D gene is left open where the match is weak. Where a row states a size, it is once, few, many or the class of an expanded clone; other rows omit it.

TRBD2,TRBV28,TRBJ2-7,-,CASSWVGGSYEQYF,TGTGCCAGCAGCTGGGTGGGGGGGTCCTACGAGCAGTACTTC
TRBD1,TRBV28,TRBJ2-2,-,CASSAYTGVSKTGELFF,TGTGCCAGCAGTGCCTATACAGGGGTATCGAAGACCGGGGAGCTGTTTTTT
-,TRBV30,TRBJ2-1,-,CASPPVVAGNEQFF,TGTGCCTCCCCTCCGGTTGTGGCGGGCAATGAGCAGTTCTTC
TRBD1,TRBV2,TRBJ2-7,-,CASSVGTGHGEQYF,TGTGCCAGCAGTGTGGGGACAGGGCATGGCGAGCAGTACTTC
-,TRBV9,TRBJ2-7,-,CASSVGIGRAHEQYF,TGTGCCAGCAGCGTAGGGATCGGCAGGGCCCACGAGCAGTACTTC
-,TRBV29-1,TRBJ2-7,-,CSVVGASSYSYEQYF,TGCAGCGTTGTGGGGGCGTCTTCTTACTCCTACGAGCAGTACTTC
-,TRBV7-9,TRBJ1-1,-,CASRVGGQEAFF,TGTGCCAGCAGGGTGGGAGGTCAGGAAGCTTTCTTT
-,TRBV6-1,TRBJ2-7,-,CASISNSLYEQYF,TGTGCCAGCATCTCGAACAGCCTCTACGAGCAGTACTTC
-,TRBV13,TRBJ2-5,few,CASSRQETQYF,TGTGCCAGCAGCCGTCAAGAGACCCAGTACTTC
-,TRBV9,TRBJ1-2,once,CASSDPLRGGGMGYTF,TGTGCCAGCAGTGACCCACTTAGGGGAGGAGGAATGGGCTACACCTTC
TRBD2,TRBV29-1,TRBJ2-7,-,CSVFAGGEQYF,TGCAGCGTTTTCGCGGGAGGCGAGCAGTACTTC
TRBD1,TRBV19,TRBJ2-7,-,CASSTGTGAYEQYF,TGTGCCAGTAGTACCGGGACAGGCGCCTACGAGCAGTACTTC
-,TRBV13,TRBJ2-7,-,CASSLAPHYEQYF,TGTGCCAGCAGCTTAGCCCCCCACTACGAGCAGTACTTC
TRBD1,TRBV6-6,TRBJ1-5,-,CASMTGYGQPQHF,TGTGCCAGCATGACAGGGTATGGTCAGCCCCAGCATTTT
-,TRBV27,TRBJ1-5,-,CASSLSPFSNQPQHF,TGTGCCAGCAGTTTATCACCGTTTAGCAATCAGCCCCAGCATTTT
TRBD2,TRBV5-4,TRBJ2-7,-,CASSLVPREVDEQYF,TGTGCCAGCAGCTTGGTCCCGCGGGAGGTCGACGAGCAGTACTTC
TRBD2,TRBV27,TRBJ2-2,-,CASKPSGRDTGELFF,TGTGCCAGCAAGCCTAGCGGGAGAGACACCGGGGAGCTGTTTTTT
-,TRBV7-8,TRBJ1-5,-,CASSFLSTAGGPQHF,TGTGCCAGCAGCTTTTTGTCAACAGCCGGGGGGCCCCAGCATTTT
-,TRBV7-9,TRBJ1-5,-,CASSIGTIQPQHF,TGTGCCAGCAGCATTGGGACAATCCAGCCCCAGCATTTT
TRBD2,TRBV28,TRBJ2-3,-,CASSLTTSGGDTQYF,TGTGCCAGCAGTTTAACTACTAGCGGGGGAGATACGCAGTATTTT
TRBD1,TRBV19,TRBJ1-1,-,CASRQGADEAFF,TGTGCCAGTAGACAGGGGGCGGATGAAGCTTTCTTT
-,TRBV2,TRBJ2-5,-,CASSLRGEETQYF,TGTGCCAGCAGTCTACGAGGGGAAGAGACCCAGTACTTC
-,TRBV7-8,TRBJ2-7,-,CASSLLGASSYEQYF,TGTGCCAGCAGCCTCCTCGGGGCGAGCTCCTACGAGCAGTACTTC
-,TRBV5-1,TRBJ2-7,-,CASSLGASYEQYF,TGCGCCAGCAGCTTGGGGGCCTCCTACGAGCAGTACTTC
-,TRBV15,TRBJ1-6,-,CATSRETGNSPLHF,TGTGCCACCAGCAGAGAAACAGGGAATTCACCCCTCCACTTT
-,TRBV28,TRBJ2-5,-,CASSPSYETPETQYF,TGTGCCAGCAGCCCTTCTTATGAGACCCCGGAGACCCAGTACTTC
-,TRBV14,TRBJ1-1,-,CASSQVWADTEAFF,TGTGCCAGCAGCCAAGTATGGGCGGACACTGAAGCTTTCTTT
-,TRBV7-6,TRBJ2-3,-,CASSLARTGADTQYF,TGTGCCAGCAGCTTAGCCAGAACTGGGGCAGATACGCAGTATTTT
TRBD2,TRBV10-3,TRBJ2-3,-,CAIRWEREGTDTQYF,TGTGCCATCAGATGGGAGCGGGAGGGTACAGATACGCAGTATTTT
TRBD2,TRBV7-9,TRBJ2-1,-,CASSPAAGPIVDEQFF,TGTGCCAGCAGCCCAGCAGCGGGACCCATCGTAGATGAGCAGTTCTTC
-,TRBV15,TRBJ1-2,-,CATSRDYSPTQSYGYTF,TGTGCCACCAGCAGAGATTATTCCCCGACGCAGTCTTATGGCTACACCTTC